This T cell receptor beta chain was sequenced in a study of CD8+ T cells in alopecia areata listed by TCRdb under 2018. For context, the study as a whole: Treated patients were enrolled in an open-label pilot trial of oral tofacitinib, 5 to 10 mg twice daily, for moderate-to-severe alopecia areata. Human TCRbeta sequencing covered scalp tissue and sorted CD4+ and CD8+ peripheral blood T cells from patchy and totalis/universalis alopecia areata patients and healthy controls. Biopsies were taken from tofacitinib-treated patients at baseline and again at 4 and 24 weeks into treatment, and several of those patients also had a later scalp biopsy. TCRbeta CDR3 regions were amplified by immunoSEQ multiplex PCR with 35 Vbeta forward and 13 Jbeta reverse primers. RNA was extracted with the PAXgene miRNA kit for fixed scalp, the miRNeasy kit for PBMCs, and the RNeasy kit for mouse skin. In both human patients and the C3H/HeJ mouse model, the study applied high-throughput TCRbeta sequencing to look at T cell clonal expansion in alopecia areata. Scalp clonality was compared across normal scalp (n=4), patchy alopecia areata scalp (n=8), and alopecia totalis/universalis scalp (n=8). For the treated patients, the SALT score, which quantifies what percentage of scalp surface area is affected, served as the measure of disease severity. Patients received tofacitinib for 6 to 18 months and were then followed off drug for 6 months to check for delayed response and recurrence. Beyond this particular receptor, the publication reports: Compared with normal scalp, lesional scalp had higher clonality and more expanded CD8+ clones, particularly in alopecia totalis/universalis, a pattern that suggests antigenic drive. Unlike mouse skin, which is dominated by gammadelta T cells, normal human skin has resident alphabeta T cells that are also sequenced, and this complicates analysis of the scalp TCR repertoire. The treated cohort was small, with a single nonresponder, so links between baseline CD8+ expansion and response need larger studies. Compared with mice, TCR sequences shared between patients were less clear, possibly partly because of HLA diversity across the patient population. Many expanded lesional clones were found to persist in scalp and blood during tofacitinib treatment, and relapse after treatment cessation may be partly explained by this persistence. Tofacitinib significantly decreased scalp clonality and the number of expanded CD8+ clones among the top 100 scalp clones.

This clone was detected a few times. The antigen it binds to is not known. It has no much larger one-base neighbor in the sample; base qualities were not kept. Read against the paper, the sample's treatment or condition label means: oral pan-JAK inhibitor, 5-10 mg twice daily. From alopecia areata patients, peripheral blood was collected along with lesional scalp punch biopsies. PBMCs were isolated by density centrifugation and stained for CD3, CD4 and CD8, and CD4+ and CD8+ T cells were sorted on a FACSAria. The germline V gene encodes CDR1 LNHDA and CDR2 SQIVND (reference sequence). The CDR3 goes from the cysteine to the phenylalanine over 16 residues. CDR3 DNA is the only sequence kept; it has 48 bases, read in frame from the first base. After removal of 6 bases from V and 4 bases from J, the junction retains 12 bases not matched to a gene. The protocol used for the library was the immunoSEQ multiplex PCR assay. For TCR sequencing, RNA was extracted from every sample and reverse transcribed into cDNA to serve as template. First-strand cDNA was synthesized using SuperScript III with a 2:1 mix of oligo-dT and random hexamers. A synthetic immune receptor repertoire was used to measure amplification bias, and any remaining bias was corrected computationally. Turning to the authors' computational methods: After raw reads were preprocessed to remove errors, the CDR3 was defined following IMGT conventions as running from the conserved cysteine to phenylalanine. Clonality was computed as 1 minus the Shannon entropy, with the entropy normalized by log2 of the number of productive unique TCRs. CD4 or CD8 identity of scalp clones was inferred by cross-referencing scalp TCRbeta sequences with sorted blood CD4 and CD8 repertoires. Here the immuneACCESS table is served through TCRdb, limited to in-frame sequences with V and J called. Missing clones are a known gap in these copies; in checked studies unresolved V genes cover under half, and the rest lacks a known reason. That table supplies the V and J calls and clone size; D and trimming were determined from the DNA. In this sample the table shows some 190,000 clones, approximately 50% of which occur a single time. In total, the top ten clones hold around 10% of the sample.

Recombination linked TRBV19 to TRBJ1-2; 9 nucleotides in the junction match TRBD1. The clonotype comes from a human donor with alopecia areata. Source: CD8+ T cells sorted from blood, taken between weeks 51 and 52, from a patient treated with tofacitinib. CDR3 region: CASSPTGTGSSYGYTF. DNA sequence: TGTGCCAGTAGCCCGACTGGGACAGGGAGCAGCTATGGCTACACCTTC.